This T cell receptor beta chain was retrieved from a study of cytotoxic CD8 clonotypes in ibrutinib-treated CLL. The protocol was immunoSEQ multiplex PCR, while the TCRdb copy is restricted to in-frame clones and leaves out a portion. Here the sample spans some 43,000 clones, under 75% being singletons. Trimming took 6 bases from V and 5 from J, leaving 14 bases between them. The CDR3 length is 13 residues. CDR1 and CDR2 (germline): SNHLY, FYNNEI. The rearrangement joins TRBV2 to TRBJ2-7; either TRBD1 or TRBD2 may supply D (5 bases each). The sequence derives from a human donor with chronic lymphocytic leukemia. The source material was PBMCs, sampled after 12 months of ibrutinib treatment. The CDR3 sequence: CASRPGTADEQYF. In nucleotides, the CDR3 is TGTGCCAGCAGGCCCGGGACGGCGGACGAGCAGTACTTC.